This note documents a single T cell receptor beta chain sequence. The antigen is unknown. This entry comes from a study of graft-versus-host responses after intestinal transplantation. Produced via immunoSEQ multiplex PCR; TCRdb's table is partial and in-frame only. The sample comprises about 100,000 clones, about 90% of which are singletons, and roughly 1% rests with the top ten. This sequence originates from a human donor who was the organ donor for an intestinal transplant. The specimen comprised unstimulated CD4+ T cells sorted from spleen or lymph node cells, sampled before transplant.

The CDR3 coding sequence is TGTGCCAGTAGTTGGCTCCGGGGGAACACTGAAGCTTTCTTT. Translation gives CASSWLRGNTEAFF. The J gene is TRBJ1-1, the V gene TRBV19; D is unresolved. Trimming took 5 bases from V and 1 from J, leaving 11 bases between them. The CDR3 runs 14 residues. Germline assignment: CDR1 LNHDA and CDR2 SQIVND (reference sequence).